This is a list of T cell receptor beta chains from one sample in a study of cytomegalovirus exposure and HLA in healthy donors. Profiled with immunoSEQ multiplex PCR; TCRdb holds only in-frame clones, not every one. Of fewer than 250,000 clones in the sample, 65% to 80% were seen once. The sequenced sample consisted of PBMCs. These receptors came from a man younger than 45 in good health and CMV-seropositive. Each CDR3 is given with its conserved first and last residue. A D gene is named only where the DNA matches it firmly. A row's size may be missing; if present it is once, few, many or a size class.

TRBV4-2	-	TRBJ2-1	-	CASSQEGQFISSYNEQFF	TGTGCCAGCAGCCAGGAAGGACAGTTCATAAGCTCCTACAATGAGCAGTTCTTC
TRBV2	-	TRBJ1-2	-	CASSEMSYGYTF	TGTGCCAGCAGTGAAATGAGTTATGGCTACACCTTC
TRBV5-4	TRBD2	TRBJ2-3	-	CASSLVLIAGEDTQYF	TGTGCCAGCAGCTTGGTTTTGATAGCGGGGGAGGATACGCAGTATTTT
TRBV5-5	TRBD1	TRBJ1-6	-	CASSVGQGLGAPLHF	TGTGCCAGCAGCGTAGGACAGGGTTTGGGAGCACCCCTCCACTTT
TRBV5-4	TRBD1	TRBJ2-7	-	CASSLGAGQGSYEQYF	TGTGCCAGCAGCTTGGGGGCCGGACAGGGAAGCTACGAGCAGTACTTC
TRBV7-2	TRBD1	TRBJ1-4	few	CASSLGMAGGNEKLFF	TGTGCCAGCAGCTTAGGGATGGCAGGGGGTAATGAAAAACTGTTTTTT
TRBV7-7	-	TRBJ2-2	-	CASSLDGTGELFF	TGTGCTAGCAGCTTAGACGGCACCGGGGAGCTGTTTTTT
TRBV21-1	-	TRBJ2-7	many	CASTGRDRGYEQYF	TGTGCCAGCACCGGTAGGGACAGGGGTTACGAGCAGTACTTC
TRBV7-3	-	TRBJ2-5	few	CASSLTVELKETQYF	TGTGCCAGCAGCTTAACGGTGGAGTTGAAGGAGACCCAGTACTTC
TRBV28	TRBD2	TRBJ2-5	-	CASTSGLQETQYF	TGTGCCAGCACTAGCGGTTTACAAGAGACCCAGTACTTC
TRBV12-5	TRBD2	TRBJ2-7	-	CASGWGGNGYEQYF	TGTGCTAGTGGGTGGGGGGGAAACGGTTACGAGCAGTACTTC
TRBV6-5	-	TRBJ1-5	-	CASSYSFDSTNQPQHF	TGTGCCAGCAGTTACTCATTCGACAGTACGAATCAGCCCCAGCATTTT
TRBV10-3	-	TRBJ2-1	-	CAISEHRDHEQFF	TGTGCCATCAGTGAGCACAGGGACCATGAGCAGTTCTTC
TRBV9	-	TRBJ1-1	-	CASSSRVVKPNTEAFF	TGTGCCAGCAGCTCTCGCGTGGTAAAACCGAACACTGAAGCTTTCTTT
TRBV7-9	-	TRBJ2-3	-	CASQSGTSTDTQYF	TGTGCCAGCCAAAGTGGGACTAGCACAGATACGCAGTATTTT
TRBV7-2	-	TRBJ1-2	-	CASSLARAGGSGYTF	TGTGCCAGCAGCTTAGCTCGTGCGGGGGGCTCTGGCTACACCTTC